The next 32 T cell receptor beta chains were all read from a single sample in a study of blood T cell repertoires in COVID-19. Clones were read by immunoSEQ multiplex PCR, and TCRdb kept only the in-frame ones, dropping some. This table has around 160,000 clones, 85% to 90% appearing once. Input material: peripheral blood. All receptors come from a man between 18 and 35 years old with acute or convalescent COVID-19.

This clone was counted only a few times. The chain links TRBV6-4 to TRBJ2-7; 9 positions match TRBD1. Trimming at V came to 5 bases and at J to 4 bases, leaving 12 bases not matched to a gene. The CDR3 is made up of 16 amino acids. Germline assignment: CDR1 MRHNA and CDR2 SNTAGT. CDR3 amino acids: CASSTDPGQGVYEQYV. CDR3 in DNA: TGTGCCAGCAGTACCGATCCGGGACAGGGAGTATACGAGCAGTACGTC.

In this sample, this clone turned up a few times. The chain employs TRBV12-3 or TRBV12-4 and TRBJ1-6, with D perhaps matching TRBD1 (6 bases). The CDR3 consists of 13 residues. Trimming removed 5 bases from V and 7 bases from J, with 9 bases in between. The CDR3, as DNA: TGTGCCAGCAGTCCAGGACAGAATTCACCCCTCCACTTT. Protein sequence: CASSPGQNSPLHF.

The genes are TRBV6-5 and TRBJ2-5; tentatively, D is TRBD2 (7 bases). V lost 6 bases and J lost 5, with 13 bases in between. CDR1 and CDR2 (germline): MNHEY, SVGAGI. This CDR3 is 13 amino acids long. CDR3: CASREGGVETQYF. The CDR3 nucleotides are TGTGCCAGCAGAGAGGGGGGGGTTGAGACCCAGTACTTC.

The V and J genes are TRBV7-2 and TRBJ1-1; TRBD1 is a possible D gene (5 bases). V was clipped by 1 base and J by 5 bases, with 11 bases between them. Germline lookup yields CDR1 SGHTA and CDR2 FQGNSA. This CDR3 is built from 14 residues. CDR3 DNA sequence: TGTGCCAGCAGCTTAGAAGGGGCGAATACTGAAGCTTTCTTT. The encoded protein is CASSLEGANTEAFF.

The CDR3 here is CASSRDSSGANVLTF. CDR3 nucleotide sequence: TGTGCCAGTAGTAGGGACAGTTCTGGGGCCAACGTCCTGACTTTC. The rearrangement links TRBV19 to TRBJ2-6; 7 bases are shared with TRBD1. This CDR3 contains 15 residues. Germline V gene sequence: CDR1 LNHDA, CDR2 SQIVND (reference sequence). V trimming: 4 bases; J trimming: 1 base; junction bases outside the gene matches: 1.

The genes are TRBV19 and TRBJ1-6; D unclear. This CDR3 contains 16 residues. Germline V gives CDR1 LNHDA, CDR2 SQIVND (reference sequence). Trimming stripped 3 bases from V and 7 bases from J, with 16 bases between. CDR3 DNA sequence: TGTGCCAGTAGTATTGGTGGCGCCAGGCTAAATTCACCCCTCCACTTT. As protein: CASSIGGARLNSPLHF.

The chain joins TRBV28 to TRBJ1-1; D is possibly TRBD1 (6 bases). V lost 6 bases and J 1 base, leaving 9 bases between the germline ends. The CDR3 consists of 13 residues. Germline lookup yields CDR1 MDHEN and CDR2 SYDVKM. The CDR3 bases are TGTGCCAGCAGCATAGGGGGGAACACTGAAGCTTTCTTT. This sequence encodes CASSIGGNTEAFF.

CDR3 in DNA: TGTGCCAGCAGCCCTAGCGGGGGCGAGCAGTACTTC. Translation: CASSPSGGEQYF. The chain is built from TRBV7-8 and TRBJ2-7; TRBD2 matches at 10 bases. This CDR3 comprises 12 residues. Trimming took 5 bases from V and 6 from J; bases not matched to a gene: 1. Germline V CDR1 and CDR2: SGHVS, FQNEAQ.

The genes are TRBV12-2 and TRBJ1-5; TRBD1 is the table's D call and was not checked against the DNA. TRBV12-2 is a recognized pseudogene. This CDR3 is 17 amino acids long. In nucleotides, the CDR3 is TGTGCAAGTCGCTTGAAGACAGGGGGCTTTAGCAATCAGCCCCAGCATTTT. It yields the protein CASRLKTGGFSNQPQHF.

The chain links TRBV27 to TRBJ1-5, with TRBD1 matching 10 bases. Germline-derived CDR1 and CDR2 are MNHEY and SMNVEV (reference sequence). With V trimmed by 6 bases and J by 12 bases, 11 bases remained unmatched. There are 14 residues in the CDR3. The CDR3 nucleotides are TGTGCCAGCAGACCGGGGACAGGGGTTAGTGGCCAGCATTTT. Its protein is CASRPGTGVSGQHF.

The chain uses TRBV7-9 and TRBJ1-2; 7 nucleotides agree with TRBD1. CDR1 is SEHNR, CDR2 FQNEAQ, per germline (reference sequence). V gave up 0 bases and J gave up 4 bases; unmatched junction bases: 5. The CDR3 extends over 15 amino acids. CDR3 DNA: TGTGCCAGCAGCTTAGCCCCGGGGACAGTCTATGGCTACACCTTC. Translating gives CASSLAPGTVYGYTF.

J is TRBJ2-3 and V is TRBV5-1, with 8 bases that match TRBD2. Germline V gene sequence: CDR1 SGHRS, CDR2 YFSETQ. V lost 4 bases to trimming and J lost 4 bases; unmatched junction nucleotides: 11. This CDR3 contains 16 residues. The CDR3 reads CASSPGAGGLSDTQYF. In DNA form, the CDR3 reads TGCGCCAGCAGCCCCGGGGCGGGGGGCCTCTCAGATACGCAGTATTTT.

This chain joins TRBV19 and TRBJ2-7, with a possible D match to TRBD1 (5 bases). V was shortened by 5 bases and J by 4 bases, with 9 bases between the two germline ends. The germline V gene has CDR1 LNHDA and CDR2 SQIVND (reference sequence). This CDR3 is 12 amino acids long. DNA for the CDR3: TGTGCCAGTAGTCCAGGGCCGTACGAGCAGTACTTC. It translates to CASSPGPYEQYF.

J is TRBJ1-1 and V is TRBV2; no clear D gene. The V end was cut by 5 bases, the J end by 11 bases, with 15 bases between. Germline V gene data show CDR1 as SNHLY and CDR2 as FYNNEI. The CDR3 totals 12 residues. The CDR3 nucleotides read TGTGCCAGCAGTCCCCGCCCGGAGCGGGCTTTCTTT. Residues: CASSPRPERAFF. Looking up the rest from reference TRBV2 and TRBJ1-1 gives the full variable domain: EPEVTQTPSHQVTQMGQEVILRCVPISNHLYFYWYRQILGQKVEFLVSFYNNEISEKSEIFDDQFSVERPDGSNFTLKIRSTKLEDSAMYFCASSPRPERAFFGQGTRLTVV.

The gene calls are TRBV6-1 and TRBJ1-4, with D perhaps TRBD1 (6 bases). The CDR3 contains 15 residues. The V and J ends lost 1 base and 10 bases respectively, with 16 bases between them. Germline lookup yields CDR1 MNHNS and CDR2 SASEGT. CDR3 amino acids: CASSEVAGVYGKLFF. The CDR3 nucleotides read TGTGCCAGCAGTGAAGTAGCAGGGGTTTACGGAAAACTGTTTTTT.

This clone was seen a single time. The genes are TRBV27 and TRBJ2-2; D may be TRBD1 (5 bases). The V and J ends lost 5 bases and 4 bases respectively, with 11 bases between them. Looked up from germline, CDR1 is MNHEY and CDR2 is SMNVEV (reference sequence). The CDR3 has 14 amino acids. The CDR3 DNA is TGTGCCAGCAGTGCGACAGTCTCCACCGGGGAGCTGTTTTTT. It translates to CASSATVSTGELFF.

V usage is TRBV11-2 and J usage is TRBJ1-1, with 10 bases fitting TRBD1. From germline, CDR1 is SGHAT and CDR2 FQNNGV. The CDR3 contains 14 residues. V was clipped by 5 bases and J by 8 bases; unmatched bases: 8. CDR3 residues: CASSPRQGAKEAFF. The DNA for the CDR3 is TGTGCCAGCAGCCCCCGACAGGGGGCCAAGGAAGCTTTCTTT.

This rearrangement joins TRBV30 to TRBJ2-5; 11 positions match TRBD1. With V trimmed by 3 bases and J by 4 bases, 13 bases remained unmatched. CDR1 is GTSNPN, CDR2 SVGIG, per germline (reference sequence). This CDR3 is 17 amino acids long. CDR3 nucleotide sequence: TGTGCCTGGAGCCGGGGACAGGGGGGTCGGGTAGGAGAGACCCAGTACTTC. Its translation: CAWSRGQGGRVGETQYF.

This clone was picked up a small number of times. This chain connects TRBV28 to TRBJ2-1; 7 nucleotides agree with TRBD2. The CDR3 has 14 residues. Unmatched junction bases numbered 7, after V lost 6 bases and J lost 5 bases. CDR1 and CDR2 from the germline V gene are MDHEN and SYDVKM. This chain's CDR3 is CASRQSGTNNEQFF. CDR3 DNA sequence: TGTGCCAGCAGGCAATCCGGGACTAACAATGAGCAGTTCTTC. Complete variable domain (other parts from reference TRBV28 and TRBJ2-1): DVKVTQSSRYLVKRTGEKVFLECVQDMDHENMFWYRQDPGLGLRLIYFSYDVKMKEKGDIPEGYSVSREKKERFSLILESASTNQTSMYLCASRQSGTNNEQFFGPGTRLTVL.

This chain's CDR3 is CASREGPILNEQFF. CDR3 nucleotide sequence: TGTGCCAGCAGGGAGGGACCTATCTTAAATGAGCAGTTCTTC. This sequence joins TRBV7-2 and TRBJ2-1; maybe TRBD2 (6 bases). CDR1 SGHTA and CDR2 FQGNSA come from the germline V gene. V lost 6 bases, J lost 7 bases, and 16 bases lay in between. The CDR3 runs to 14 residues.

The rearrangement links TRBV30 to TRBJ1-2, with D maybe TRBD1 (5 bases). CDR1 and CDR2 (germline): GTSNPN, SVGIG (reference sequence). Trimming pared 5 bases from V and 5 bases from J, leaving 21 bases between. The CDR3 runs to 15 residues. In nucleotides, the CDR3 is TGTGCCTGGGACCCCGGGACTACCCAAGCTTATGGCTACACCTTC. Its translation: CAWDPGTTQAYGYTF.

V usage is TRBV6-4 and J usage is TRBJ1-2; TRBD1 is a possible D gene (5 bases). The V end was cut by 6 bases, the J end by 4 bases, with 9 bases between. The CDR3 covers 12 residues. Germline lookup yields CDR1 MRHNA and CDR2 SNTAGT. CDR3 amino acids: CASRKGVYGYTF. The CDR3 DNA sequence: TGTGCCAGCAGAAAAGGGGTCTATGGCTACACCTTC.

The chain links TRBV7-9 to TRBJ2-1, with D possibly being TRBD1 (6 bases). CDR1 SEHNR and CDR2 FQNEAQ come from the germline V gene (reference sequence). CDR3 size: 15 residues. The V gene lost 1 base and the J gene lost 5 bases, with 12 bases spanning the gap. This CDR3 is CASSLDWTANNEQFF. The CDR3 DNA reads TGTGCCAGCAGCTTAGACTGGACAGCGAACAATGAGCAGTTCTTC. The full variable domain, its missing parts supplied by reference TRBV7-9 and TRBJ2-1, is DTGVSQNPRHKITKRGQNVTFRCDPISEHNRLYWYRQTLGQGPEFLTYFQNEAQLEKSRLLSDRFSAERPKGSFSTLEIQRTEQGDSAMYLCASSLDWTANNEQFFGPGTRLTVL.

The chain couples TRBV5-1 to TRBJ2-7; TRBD1 matches at 11 bases. There are 15 residues in the CDR3. Germline values: CDR1 SGHRS, CDR2 YFSETQ. V lost 4 bases and J lost 3; bases outside the gene matches: 6. The CDR3 DNA follows: TGCGCCAGCAGCGACGGGGACAGGGGGAACTACGAGCAGTACTTC. Translating gives CASSDGDRGNYEQYF.

The J gene is TRBJ1-1, the V gene TRBV12-5; TRBD1 matches at 7 bases. CDR3 length equals 12 residues. Germline CDR1 is LGHNT and CDR2 is FRNRAP. V shed 1 base and J 11 bases; nucleotides not matched to a gene: 4. The CDR3 spells CASGLGDSDAFF. The CDR3 DNA reads TGTGCTAGTGGTTTGGGGGACAGTGATGCTTTCTTT.

A few counts support this clone. The J gene is TRBJ1-6, the V gene TRBV28; perhaps TRBD1 as D (6 bases). Germline-derived CDR1 and CDR2 are MDHEN and SYDVKM. CDR3 length equals 15 residues. Trimming stripped 3 bases from V and 7 bases from J, with 13 bases between. CDR3 sequence reads: CASSLQGLINSPLHF. The CDR3 DNA reads as TGTGCCAGCAGTTTGCAGGGGCTGATCAATTCACCCCTCCACTTT. The full variable domain, rest sourced from reference TRBV28 and TRBJ1-6, is DVKVTQSSRYLVKRTGEKVFLECVQDMDHENMFWYRQDPGLGLRLIYFSYDVKMKEKGDIPEGYSVSREKKERFSLILESASTNQTSMYLCASSLQGLINSPLHFGNGTRLTVT.

The rearrangement links TRBV7-2 to TRBJ1-4, with TRBD1 identical over 7 bases. Per the germline V gene, CDR1 is SGHTA and CDR2 is FQGNSA. The length of the CDR3 is 15 residues. V was pared by 5 bases and J by 7 bases, with 10 bases of the junction left unmatched. CDR3 loop: CASSLGDSFTEKLFF. CDR3 DNA: TGTGCCAGCAGCCTTGGGGACAGCTTCACTGAAAAACTGTTTTTT.

V usage is TRBV5-1 and J usage is TRBJ1-5, with TRBD1 matching over 7 bases. The V gene end was trimmed by 0 bases and the J gene end by 6 bases; junction bases not matched to a gene: 3. The CDR3 contains 14 residues. Germline V gives CDR1 SGHRS, CDR2 YFSETQ. CDR3 residues: CASSLEGAGQPQHF. In DNA, the CDR3 is TGCGCCAGCAGCTTGGAGGGGGCAGGTCAGCCCCAGCATTTT.

A word on this clone: At one end the junction does not follow the germline gene, possibly because of a read error. The CDR3 spells CASCEQGGLYEQYF. The CDR3 DNA reads TGTGCCAGCTGTGAACAGGGGGGACTCTACGAGCAGTACTTC. This rearrangement joins TRBV6-1 to TRBJ2-7; TRBD1 matches at 8 bases. CDR1 and CDR2 from the germline V gene are MNHNS and SASEGT. This CDR3 is 14 amino acids long.

The chain has TRBV28 and TRBJ1-4, with D tentatively TRBD1 (5 bases). The CDR3 covers 14 residues. V gave up 7 bases and J gave up 7 bases, with 16 bases separating them. The germline CDR1 and CDR2 sequences are MDHEN and SYDVKM. The CDR3: CASTAQGGGEKLFF. CDR3 nucleotide sequence: TGTGCCAGCACGGCCCAGGGCGGGGGTGAAAAACTGTTTTTT.

The chain combines TRBV2 with TRBJ1-2; TRBD1 aligns across 8 bases. The CDR3 contains 14 residues. Germline assignment: CDR1 SNHLY and CDR2 FYNNEI. Unmatched junction bases numbered 4, after V lost 5 bases and J lost 2 bases. The CDR3 spells CASSSDRANYGYTF. The CDR3 DNA reads TGTGCCAGCAGTTCGGACAGGGCCAACTATGGCTACACCTTC.

The chain recombines TRBV2 with TRBJ1-1; unclear D gene. The CDR3 is 13 residues long. Germline CDR1 reads SNHLY; CDR2 reads FYNNEI. Deletions cut 6 bases from V and 7 bases from J, with 15 bases between. The CDR3 reads CASSRKTEVEAFF. CDR3 nucleotide sequence: TGTGCCAGCAGCCGAAAGACTGAGGTTGAAGCTTTCTTT.